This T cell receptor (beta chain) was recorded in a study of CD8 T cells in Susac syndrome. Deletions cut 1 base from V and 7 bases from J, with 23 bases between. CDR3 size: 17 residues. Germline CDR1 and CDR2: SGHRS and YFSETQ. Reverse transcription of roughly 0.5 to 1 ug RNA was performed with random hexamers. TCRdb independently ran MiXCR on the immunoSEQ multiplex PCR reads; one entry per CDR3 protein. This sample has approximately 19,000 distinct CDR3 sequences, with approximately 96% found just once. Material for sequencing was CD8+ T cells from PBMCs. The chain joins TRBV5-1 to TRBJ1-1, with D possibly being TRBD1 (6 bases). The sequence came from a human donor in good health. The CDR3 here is CASSLWGSGGPSDEAFF. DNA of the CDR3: TGCGCCAGCAGCTTGTGGGGTAGTGGGGGCCCGAGTGATGAAGCTTTCTTT.